This entry features one T cell receptor beta chain sequence. At the DNA level, this CDR3 is encoded by other sequences in the same sample as well. The V gene end was trimmed by 6 bases and the J gene end by 4 bases; junction bases not matched to a gene: 2. The CDR3 loop spans 14 amino acids. Looked up from germline, CDR1 is MDHEN and CDR2 is SYDVKM. This sample was included in a study of blood T cell repertoires in COVID-19. Assay used: immunoSEQ multiplex PCR; TCRdb lists only in-frame clones, some missing. Of under 250,000 clones listed, 86% were seen once; the top ten hold 6.2%. The TCR originated in a man aged 55 to 70 with acute or convalescent COVID-19. The V call is TRBV28, the J call TRBJ2-1, with TRBD2 matching 11 bases. Sequenced sample: peripheral blood. The CDR3 DNA reads as TGTGCCAGCAGCAGGACTAGCGGGTACAATGAGCAGTTCTTC. As protein: CASSRTSGYNEQFF.